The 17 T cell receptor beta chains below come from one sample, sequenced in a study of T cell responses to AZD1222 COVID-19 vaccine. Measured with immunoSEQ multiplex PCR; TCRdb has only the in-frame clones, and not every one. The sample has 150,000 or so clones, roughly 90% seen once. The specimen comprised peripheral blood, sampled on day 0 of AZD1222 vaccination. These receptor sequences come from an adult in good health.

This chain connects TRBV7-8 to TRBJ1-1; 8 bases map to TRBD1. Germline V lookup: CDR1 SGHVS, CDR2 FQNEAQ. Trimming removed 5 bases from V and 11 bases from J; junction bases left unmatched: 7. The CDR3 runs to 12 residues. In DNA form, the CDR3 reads TGTGCCAGCAGCCATGGACAGGGTGGGGCTTTCTTT. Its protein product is CASSHGQGGAFF.

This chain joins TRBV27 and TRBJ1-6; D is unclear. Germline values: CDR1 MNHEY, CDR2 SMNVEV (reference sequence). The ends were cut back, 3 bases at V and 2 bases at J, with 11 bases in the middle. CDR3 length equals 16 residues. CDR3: CASSLEGQTYNSPLHF. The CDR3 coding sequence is TGTGCCAGCAGTTTGGAGGGCCAGACCTATAATTCACCCCTCCACTTT.

The CDR3 region is CASRGQPGELFF. Written as DNA, the CDR3 is TGTGCCAGCAGGGGACAGCCCGGGGAGCTGTTTTTT. The genes are TRBV7-9 and TRBJ2-2; 7 bases map to TRBD1. Per the germline V gene, CDR1 is SEHNR and CDR2 is FQNEAQ (reference sequence). CDR3 size: 12 residues. Trimming cost V 6 bases and J 6 bases; bases outside gene matches: 1.

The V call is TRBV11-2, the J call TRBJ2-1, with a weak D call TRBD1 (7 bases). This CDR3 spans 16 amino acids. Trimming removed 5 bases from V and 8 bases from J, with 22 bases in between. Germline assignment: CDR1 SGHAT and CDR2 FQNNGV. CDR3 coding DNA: TGTGCCAGCAGCCCGAGGGGGGACAGTATGGGCGATGAGCAGTTCTTC. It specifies CASSPRGDSMGDEQFF.

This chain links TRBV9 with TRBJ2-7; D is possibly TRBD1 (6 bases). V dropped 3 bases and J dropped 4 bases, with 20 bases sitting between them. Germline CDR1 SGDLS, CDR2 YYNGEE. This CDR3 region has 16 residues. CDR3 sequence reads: CASSAGAQPSSYEQYF. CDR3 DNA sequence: TGTGCCAGCAGCGCAGGGGCCCAGCCGTCATCTTACGAGCAGTACTTC. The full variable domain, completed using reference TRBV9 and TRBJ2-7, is DSGVTQTPKHLITATGQRVTLRCSPRSGDLSVYWYQQSLDQGLQFLIQYYNGEERAKGNILERFSAQQFPDLHSELNLSSLELGDSALYFCASSAGAQPSSYEQYFGPGTRLTVT.

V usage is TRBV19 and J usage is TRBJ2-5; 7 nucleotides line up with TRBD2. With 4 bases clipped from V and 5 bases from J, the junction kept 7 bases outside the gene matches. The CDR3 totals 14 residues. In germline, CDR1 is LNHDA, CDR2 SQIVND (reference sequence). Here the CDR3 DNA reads TGTGCCAGTAGTAAAGATGCTAGCGGTGAGACCCAGTACTTC. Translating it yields CASSKDASGETQYF.

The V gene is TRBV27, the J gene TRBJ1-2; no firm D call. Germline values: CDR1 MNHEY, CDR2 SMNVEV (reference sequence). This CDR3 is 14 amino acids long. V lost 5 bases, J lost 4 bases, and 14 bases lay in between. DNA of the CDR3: TGTGCCAGCAGTAAGGGCCAAAATATCTATGGCTACACCTTC. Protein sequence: CASSKGQNIYGYTF.

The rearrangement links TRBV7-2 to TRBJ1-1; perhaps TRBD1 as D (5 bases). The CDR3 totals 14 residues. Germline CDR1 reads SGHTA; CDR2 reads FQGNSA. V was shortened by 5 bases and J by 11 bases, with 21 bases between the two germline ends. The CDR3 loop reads CASSPEARGWIAFF. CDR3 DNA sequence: TGTGCCAGCAGCCCCGAAGCGCGGGGGTGGATTGCTTTCTTT.

CDR3 in amino acids: CASSLDRRGSPLHF. The CDR3 bases are TGTGCCAGCAGCTTAGACAGGAGGGGGTCACCCCTCCACTTT. The rearrangement joins TRBV7-9 to TRBJ1-6; tentative D call: TRBD1 (6 bases). The CDR3 totals 14 residues. V was pared by 1 base and J by 10 bases, with 11 bases between. Germline CDR1 reads SEHNR; CDR2 reads FQNEAQ (reference sequence). The entire variable domain, with the rest obtained from reference TRBV7-9 and TRBJ1-6, is as follows: DTGVSQNPRHKITKRGQNVTFRCDPISEHNRLYWYRQTLGQGPEFLTYFQNEAQLEKSRLLSDRFSAERPKGSFSTLEIQRTEQGDSAMYLCASSLDRRGSPLHFGNGTRLTVT.

CDR3 region: CASSYSGRGETQYF. For the CDR3, the DNA is TGTGCCAGCAGTTACTCGGGCAGGGGTGAGACCCAGTACTTC. The chain employs TRBV6-2 or TRBV6-3 and TRBJ2-5; maybe TRBD1 (6 bases). The CDR3 runs to 14 residues. Trimming pared 0 bases from V and 5 bases from J, leaving 10 bases between. Germline CDR1 and CDR2: MNHEY and SVGEGT.

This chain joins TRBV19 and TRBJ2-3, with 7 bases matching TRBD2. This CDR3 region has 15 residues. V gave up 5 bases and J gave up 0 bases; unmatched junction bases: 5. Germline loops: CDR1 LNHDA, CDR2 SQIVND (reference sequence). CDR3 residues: CASSFLAGSTDTQYF. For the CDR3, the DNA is TGTGCCAGTAGTTTTTTAGCGGGCAGCACAGATACGCAGTATTTT.

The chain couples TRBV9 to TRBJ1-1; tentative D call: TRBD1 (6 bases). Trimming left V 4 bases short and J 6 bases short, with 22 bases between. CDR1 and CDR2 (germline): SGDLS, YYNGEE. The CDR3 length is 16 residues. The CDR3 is CASSSKAFSGASEAFF. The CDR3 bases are TGTGCCAGCAGCTCTAAGGCTTTTTCAGGGGCGTCTGAAGCTTTCTTT. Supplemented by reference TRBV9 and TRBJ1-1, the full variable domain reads DSGVTQTPKHLITATGQRVTLRCSPRSGDLSVYWYQQSLDQGLQFLIQYYNGEERAKGNILERFSAQQFPDLHSELNLSSLELGDSALYFCASSSKAFSGASEAFFGQGTRLTVV.

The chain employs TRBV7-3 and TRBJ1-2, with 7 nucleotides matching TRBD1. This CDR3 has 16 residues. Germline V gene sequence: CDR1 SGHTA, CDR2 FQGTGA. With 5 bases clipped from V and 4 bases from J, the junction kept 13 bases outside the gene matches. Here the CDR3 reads CASSEVPGTAGYGYTF. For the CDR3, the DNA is TGTGCCAGCAGCGAAGTACCCGGGACAGCCGGCTATGGCTACACCTTC.

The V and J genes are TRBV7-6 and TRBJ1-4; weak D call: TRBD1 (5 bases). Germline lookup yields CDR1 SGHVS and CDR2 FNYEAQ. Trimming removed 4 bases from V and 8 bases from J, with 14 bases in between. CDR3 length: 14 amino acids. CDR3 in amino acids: CASSSGLGYEKLFF. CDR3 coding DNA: TGTGCCAGCAGCTCAGGGTTAGGATACGAAAAACTGTTTTTT.

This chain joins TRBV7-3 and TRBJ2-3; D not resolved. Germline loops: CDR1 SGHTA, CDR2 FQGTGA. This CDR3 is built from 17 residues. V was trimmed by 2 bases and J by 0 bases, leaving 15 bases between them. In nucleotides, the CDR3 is TGTGCCAGCAGCTTAGAATACCCACAAAAAAGCACAGATACGCAGTATTTT. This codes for CASSLEYPQKSTDTQYF. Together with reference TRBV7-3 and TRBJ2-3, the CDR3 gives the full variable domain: GAGVSQTPSNKVTEKGKYVELRCDPISGHTALYWYRQSLGQGPEFLIYFQGTGAADDSGLPNDRFFAVRPEGSVSTLKIQRTERGDSAVYLCASSLEYPQKSTDTQYFGPGTRLTVL.

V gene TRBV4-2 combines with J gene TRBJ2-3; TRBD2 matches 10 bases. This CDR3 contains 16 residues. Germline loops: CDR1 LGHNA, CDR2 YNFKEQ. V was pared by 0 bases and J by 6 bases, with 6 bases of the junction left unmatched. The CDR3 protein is CASSQDASGGADTQYF. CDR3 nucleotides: TGTGCCAGCAGCCAAGATGCAAGCGGGGGGGCTGATACGCAGTATTTT.

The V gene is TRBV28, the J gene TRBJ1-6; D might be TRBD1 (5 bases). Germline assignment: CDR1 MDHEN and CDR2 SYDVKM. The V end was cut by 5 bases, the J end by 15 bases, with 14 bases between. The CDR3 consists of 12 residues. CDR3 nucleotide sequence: TGTGCCAGCAGTCTCCGGGGCCTTCACCTCCACTTT. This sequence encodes CASSLRGLHLHF. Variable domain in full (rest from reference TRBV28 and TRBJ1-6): DVKVTQSSRYLVKRTGEKVFLECVQDMDHENMFWYRQDPGLGLRLIYFSYDVKMKEKGDIPEGYSVSREKKERFSLILESASTNQTSMYLCASSLRGLHLHFGNGTRLTVT.